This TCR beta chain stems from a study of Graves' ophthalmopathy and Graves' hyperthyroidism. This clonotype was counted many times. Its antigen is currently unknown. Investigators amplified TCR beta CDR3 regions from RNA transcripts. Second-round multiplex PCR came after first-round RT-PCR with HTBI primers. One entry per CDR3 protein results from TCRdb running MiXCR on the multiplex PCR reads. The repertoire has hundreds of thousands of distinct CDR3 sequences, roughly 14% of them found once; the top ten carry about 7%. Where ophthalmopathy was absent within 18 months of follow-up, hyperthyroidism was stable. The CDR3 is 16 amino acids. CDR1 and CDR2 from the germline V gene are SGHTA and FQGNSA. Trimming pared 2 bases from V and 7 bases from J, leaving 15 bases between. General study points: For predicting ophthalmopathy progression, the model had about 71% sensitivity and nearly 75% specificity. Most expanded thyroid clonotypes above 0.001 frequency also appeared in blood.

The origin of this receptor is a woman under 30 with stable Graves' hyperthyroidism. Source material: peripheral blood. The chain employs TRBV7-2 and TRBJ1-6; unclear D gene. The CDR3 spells CASSLLKWVQNSPLHF. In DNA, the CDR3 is TGTGCCAGCAGCTTATTGAAGTGGGTGCAGAATTCACCCCTCCACTTT.